This T cell receptor (beta chain) was recovered during a study of T cell repertoires in cytomegalovirus infection (dated by TCRdb to the late 2010s). As for the study more broadly: The HLA type of each donor mattered for the analysis, because public TCR beta signatures pointed to carriage of CMV infection along with the matching HLA type. On the study overall, not on this receptor specifically: The ex vivo response was dominated by HLA-C-restricted CMV-specific TCR beta clonotypes, which also provided the single most frequent clonotype in two of eight donors. In both this cohort and an independent approximately 370-donor cohort, the cumulative frequency of public TCR beta family members distinguished carriers of CMV infection plus the relevant HLA type.

Trimming removed 0 bases from V and 0 bases from J, leaving 10 bases between the germline ends. CDR1 and CDR2 are read off the germline V gene as SGHDT and YYEEEE. Including cysteine and phenylalanine, the CDR3 has 15 amino acids. Left in the record is the CDR3 DNA by itself, 45 bases read in frame from the first base. TCRdb lists the instrument as Illumina HiSeq 1500. Using fastp trimming at Q25 and MiXCR clonotype assembly, TCRdb reanalyzed the public sequencing data and kept in-frame beta chains. Every CDR3 protein is listed once, alongside the most common genes and DNA of its rows. For this sample there are fewer than 550,000 distinct CDR3 sequences; more than 15% appear just once. The leading ten clones occupy roughly a quarter of the sample. This clonotype was seen a few times. Its antigen has not been determined. No per-base quality is available; no much larger clone lies one base away.

Sequencing input: CD8+ T cells from PBMCs. This TCR was sampled from a human donor in good health (CMV status not recorded). Some clones in this sample may be carry-over from other donors' samples. The chain is assembled from TRBV5-6 and TRBJ2-7, with TRBD2 tentatively as D gene (5 bases match). The DNA sequence is given as TGTGCCAGCAGCTTGGGAGGGTTTGGCTCCTACGAGCAGTACTTC. This is translated as CASSLGGFGSYEQYF.